Listed below are T cell receptor beta chains from one sample, sequenced in a study of cytomegalovirus exposure and HLA in healthy donors. Libraries were prepared by immunoSEQ multiplex PCR; TCRdb keeps only in-frame clonotypes and omits some of them. This sample has about 43,000 clones; roughly 60% occur once, and the top ten carry roughly 9.4%. What was sequenced was PBMCs. These receptors were taken from a human donor in good health. CDR3s include the opening cysteine and the closing phenylalanine or tryptophan. The D gene is left open where the match is weak. Size values are once, few and many counts, or a class for expanded clones, and some rows have none.

size,D,V,J,CDR3,DNA
.,.,TRBV6-1,TRBJ2-7,CASMGAQEQYF,TGTGCCAGCATGGGGGCGCAGGAGCAGTACTTC
.,TRBD2,TRBV30,TRBJ2-2,CAWSRIAGGPTGELFF,TGTGCCTGGAGTCGAATAGCGGGGGGGCCCACCGGGGAGCTGTTTTTT
few,.,TRBV30,TRBJ1-2,CAWSAMRGRNGYTF,TGTGCCTGGAGTGCAATGCGGGGGCGGAATGGCTACACCTTC
.,.,TRBV18,TRBJ2-1,CASSPSRRTYNEQFF,TGTGCCAGCTCACCATCGCGCCGGACATACAATGAGCAGTTCTTC
.,.,TRBV7-6,TRBJ1-2,CASSLDAGYGYTF,TGTGCCAGCAGCCTCGACGCAGGCTATGGCTACACCTTC
.,TRBD1,TRBV5-1,TRBJ1-5,CASSPTGGNQPQHF,TGCGCCAGCAGCCCCACAGGGGGGAATCAGCCCCAGCATTTT
.,.,TRBV5-1,TRBJ2-1,CASSLAFNNEQFF,TGCGCCAGCAGCTTGGCCTTTAACAATGAGCAGTTCTTC
.,.,TRBV5-1,TRBJ2-5,CASSSGTSEETQYF,TGCGCCAGCAGCTCAGGGACTTCGGAAGAGACCCAGTACTTC
.,.,TRBV6-1,TRBJ1-3,CASSEGGLGRNTIYF,TGTGCCAGCAGTGAAGGTGGCCTTGGCAGAAACACCATATATTTT
few,.,TRBV4-1,TRBJ2-7,CASSQGRTSSYEQYF,TGCGCCAGCAGCCAAGGGCGGACATCCTCCTACGAGCAGTACTTC
once,.,TRBV7-8,TRBJ1-6,CASSLGQNSPLHF,TGTGCCAGCAGCCTCGGACAGAATTCACCCCTCCACTTT
few,TRBD1,TRBV13,TRBJ2-1,CASSPRTGRNEQFF,TGTGCCAGCAGCCCTAGGACAGGGAGAAATGAGCAGTTCTTC
few,TRBD1,TRBV28,TRBJ1-2,CAGGQGINGYTF,TGTGCTGGGGGACAGGGGATAAATGGCTACACCTTC
.,TRBD1,TRBV2,TRBJ2-7,CASSTWDSSYEQYF,TGTGCCAGCAGTACCTGGGACAGTTCCTACGAGCAGTACTTC
few,.,TRBV30,TRBJ2-3,CAWSGYSGVHTDTQYF,TGTGCCTGGAGTGGCTATTCCGGGGTTCACACAGATACGCAGTATTTT
.,TRBD1,TRBV7-2,TRBJ1-5,CASSLGLTGEVGNQPQHF,TGTGCCAGCAGCTTAGGGTTAACAGGGGAAGTGGGCAATCAGCCCCAGCATTTT
.,TRBD1,TRBV10-3,TRBJ2-7,CAISEPGHRGHRDEQYF,TGTGCCATCAGTGAGCCGGGTCACAGGGGGCATCGGGACGAGCAGTACTTC
.,.,TRBV6-5,TRBJ1-2,CASSYGGGWSYGYTF,TGTGCCAGCAGTTACGGGGGGGGCTGGAGCTATGGCTACACCTTC
.,.,TRBV30,TRBJ2-5,CAWSAFAGTETQYF,TGTGCCTGGAGCGCCTTCGCGGGGACGGAGACCCAGTACTTC
.,TRBD1,TRBV5-1,TRBJ1-4,CASGRDSHEKLFF,TGCGCCAGCGGCCGGGACAGCCATGAAAAACTGTTTTTT
.,TRBD1,TRBV5-1,TRBJ2-1,CASSFALGTGDDNEQFF,TGCGCCAGCAGCTTCGCCTTAGGGACAGGGGACGACAATGAGCAGTTCTTC
.,.,TRBV11-2,TRBJ2-1,CASSLAGNEQFF,TGTGCCAGCAGCTTAGCAGGGAATGAGCAGTTCTTC
.,TRBD1,TRBV5-1,TRBJ2-1,CASSLAKGQGPYNEQFF,TGCGCCAGCAGCTTGGCCAAAGGACAGGGGCCTTACAATGAGCAGTTCTTC
.,.,TRBV28,TRBJ2-7,CASSPGSFYEQYF,TGTGCCAGCAGTCCGGGATCATTCTACGAGCAGTACTTC
.,.,TRBV6-6,TRBJ1-2,CASSYGQGRGYTF,TGTGCCAGCAGTTATGGGCAGGGGCGAGGCTACACCTTC
.,.,TRBV14,TRBJ1-1,CASSQHVGGYTEAFF,TGTGCCAGCAGCCAACACGTGGGGGGGTACACTGAAGCTTTCTTT
.,.,TRBV29-1,TRBJ1-5,CSVLEYSGQPQHF,TGCAGCGTTTTGGAGTACTCGGGTCAGCCCCAGCATTTT
.,.,TRBV28,TRBJ1-2,CASFPTSNYGYTF,TGTGCCAGCTTTCCCACATCTAACTATGGCTACACCTTC
few,.,TRBV4-3,TRBJ1-2,CASRHPRGGPNGYTF,TGCGCCAGCAGGCACCCCCGCGGGGGTCCGAATGGCTACACCTTC
.,.,TRBV9,TRBJ2-3,CASRHDFLDTQYF,TGTGCCAGCAGACATGACTTTTTGGATACGCAGTATTTT
.,.,TRBV5-1,TRBJ2-7,CASSSYTGGPYEQYF,TGCGCCAGCAGCTCCTATACGGGGGGCCCCTACGAGCAGTACTTC
.,.,TRBV10-3,TRBJ1-2,CAISLTGTSHGYTF,TGTGCCATCAGTCTTACCGGGACAAGTCACGGCTACACCTTC
.,.,TRBV14,TRBJ1-2,CASSQDTGKAIRGYTF,TGTGCCAGCAGCCAAGACACAGGGAAGGCTATTCGGGGCTACACCTTC
.,TRBD2,TRBV4-2,TRBJ2-7,CASSQAPRGDGYEQYF,TGTGCCAGCAGCCAAGCACCACGGGGGGACGGGTACGAGCAGTACTTC
.,.,TRBV29-1,TRBJ1-2,CSVVRDRNYGYTF,TGCAGCGTTGTCAGGGATCGGAACTATGGCTACACCTTC
.,.,TRBV5-4,TRBJ2-7,CASSFARGYEQYF,TGTGCCAGCAGCTTTGCCAGGGGCTACGAGCAGTACTTC
.,.,TRBV29-1,TRBJ1-1,CSVGKTGEDTEAFF,TGCAGCGTGGGAAAGACAGGCGAGGACACTGAAGCTTTCTTT